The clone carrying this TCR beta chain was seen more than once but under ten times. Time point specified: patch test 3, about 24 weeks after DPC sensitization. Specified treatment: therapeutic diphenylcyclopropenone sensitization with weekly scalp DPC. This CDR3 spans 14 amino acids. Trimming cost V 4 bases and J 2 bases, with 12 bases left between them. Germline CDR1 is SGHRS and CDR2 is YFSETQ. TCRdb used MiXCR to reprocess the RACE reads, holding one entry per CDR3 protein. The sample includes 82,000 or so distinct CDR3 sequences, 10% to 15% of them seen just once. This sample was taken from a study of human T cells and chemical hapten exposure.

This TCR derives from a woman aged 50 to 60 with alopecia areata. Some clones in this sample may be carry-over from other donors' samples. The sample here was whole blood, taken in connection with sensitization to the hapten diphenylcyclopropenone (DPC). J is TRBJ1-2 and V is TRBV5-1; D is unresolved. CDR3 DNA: TGCGCCAGCAGCCCCGAGGGCCGGAACTATGGCTACACCTTC. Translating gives CASSPEGRNYGYTF. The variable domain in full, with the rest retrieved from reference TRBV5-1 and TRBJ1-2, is KAGVTQTPRYLIKTRGQQVTLSCSPISGHRSVSWYQQTPGQGLQFLFEYFSETQRNKGNFPGRFSGRQFSNSRSEMNVSTLELGDSALYLCASSPEGRNYGYTFGSGTRLTVV.